This T cell receptor beta chain was recovered during a study of T cells after yellow fever vaccination. Whole-study results and caveats: After the booster, over 95% of CD4 and about 90% of CD8 primary-response clones were re-detected.

TCRdb analysed the 5' RACE reads with MiXCR anew, one entry per CDR3 protein. The sample yields about 170,000 distinct CDR3 sequences, 11% seen once. The CDR3 length is 15 residues. Germline V CDR1 and CDR2: SGHDN, FVKESK. The germline V and J ends were trimmed by 2 bases and 1 base, with 9 bases remaining between them. Points on this clonotype: Its antigen is unknown.

V usage is TRBV14 and J usage is TRBJ1-3; no clear D gene. This receptor was taken from a man aged 18 to 29 who received the YFV17D yellow fever vaccine. Sequences were derived from CD8+ T cells sorted from PBMCs, sampled 15 days after the yellow fever booster vaccination. In nucleotides, the CDR3 is TGTGCCAGCAGCCAATTCAGGACTTCTGGAAACACCATATATTTT. This sequence encodes CASSQFRTSGNTIYF.